The rows below give T cell receptor beta chains drawn from one sample of a study of post-analysis software for immune sequencing data. TCRdb passed the PCR reads through MiXCR, listing each CDR3 protein once. The table has hundreds of thousands of distinct CDR3 sequences, approximately 53% seen once. The sample comprised blood. The receptor source for this set is a girl aged 5 to 17 with multiple sclerosis. CDR3s include the opening cysteine and the closing phenylalanine or tryptophan. D genes are given only for firm matches. A row's size may be missing; if present it is once, few, many or a size class.

.	TRBV12-3/TRBV12-4	TRBJ2-7	few	CASSLRVGYEQYF	TGTGCCAGCAGTTTACGAGTCGGATACGAGCAGTACTTC
.	TRBV29-1	TRBJ2-7	many	CSVAASYEQYF	TGCAGCGTAGCCGCCTCCTACGAGCAGTACTTC
.	TRBV30	TRBJ1-2	.	CAWQQGDYGYTF	TGTGCCTGGCAACAGGGTGACTATGGCTACACCTTC
.	TRBV3-1	TRBJ2-7	.	CASSHGGPYEQYF	TGTGCCAGCAGCCATGGAGGGCCCTACGAGCAGTACTTC
TRBD2	TRBV5-1	TRBJ2-5	.	CASSTSGGNGKTQYF	TGCGCCAGCAGCACTAGCGGGGGAAACGGAAAGACCCAGTACTTC
.	TRBV2	TRBJ2-3	.	CASSVRDGGDTQYF	TGTGCCAGCAGTGTCCGAGACGGCGGAGATACGCAGTATTTT
.	TRBV5-1	TRBJ2-7	few	CASFPGGTNYEQYF	TGCGCCAGCTTTCCTGGCGGGACGAACTACGAGCAGTACTTC
TRBD1	TRBV5-1	TRBJ2-1	.	CASSTQGALRNEQFF	TGCGCCAGCAGCACACAGGGGGCGCTTAGGAATGAGCAGTTCTTC
TRBD2	TRBV3-1	TRBJ2-7	few	CASSQDRRGGRFLLDEQYF	TGTGCCAGCAGCCAAGATAGGCGGGGGGGCAGGTTCCTCCTGGACGAGCAGTACTTC
.	TRBV7-3	TRBJ2-7	few	CAIDRSAGAPYYEQYF	TGTGCCATCGATAGGAGCGCGGGGGCCCCATACTACGAGCAGTACTTC
.	TRBV20-1	TRBJ2-1	.	CSATYGGLYNEQFF	TGCAGTGCCACCTACGGGGGCCTCTACAATGAGCAGTTCTTC
TRBD1	TRBV25-1	TRBJ2-1	.	CASRGTGIHNEQFF	TGTGCCAGCAGAGGGACAGGAATTCACAATGAGCAGTTCTTC
TRBD1	TRBV5-1	TRBJ2-7	.	CASSLASGTETTYEQYF	TGCGCCAGCAGCTTGGCGTCTGGGACAGAAACAACCTACGAGCAGTACTTC
.	TRBV7-9	TRBJ2-5	.	CASSAQAETQYF	TGTGCCAGCAGTGCCCAAGCGGAGACCCAGTACTTC
TRBD2	TRBV20-1	TRBJ2-3	.	CSAKSTSGGDTQYF	TGCAGTGCTAAGTCGACTAGCGGGGGGGATACGCAGTATTTT
.	TRBV29-1	TRBJ1-2	.	CSAEANYGYTF	TGCAGCGCGGAAGCTAACTATGGCTACACCTTC
.	TRBV12-3/TRBV12-4	TRBJ1-5	.	CASSQTNSNQPQHF	TGTGCCAGCAGCCAGACGAATAGCAATCAGCCCCAGCATTTT
.	TRBV5-1	TRBJ1-5	few	CASSPGTKSNQPQHF	TGCGCCAGCAGCCCCGGGACAAAGAGCAATCAGCCCCAGCATTTT
TRBD1	TRBV15	TRBJ2-3	.	CATSRDRGHTQYF	TGTGCCACCAGCAGAGACAGGGGGCATACGCAGTATTTT
.	TRBV7-9	TRBJ2-1	.	CASSYPGFRNEQFF	TGTGCCAGCAGCTACCCGGGATTCCGGAATGAGCAGTTCTTC
.	TRBV5-6	TRBJ2-3	.	CAGSKPSGPYTDTQYF	TGTGCCGGCAGCAAACCTTCGGGGCCCTACACAGATACGCAGTATTTT
.	TRBV20-1	TRBJ2-1	.	CSARGFGLADRNEQFF	TGCAGTGCTAGGGGGTTTGGGCTAGCGGACAGAAATGAGCAGTTCTTC